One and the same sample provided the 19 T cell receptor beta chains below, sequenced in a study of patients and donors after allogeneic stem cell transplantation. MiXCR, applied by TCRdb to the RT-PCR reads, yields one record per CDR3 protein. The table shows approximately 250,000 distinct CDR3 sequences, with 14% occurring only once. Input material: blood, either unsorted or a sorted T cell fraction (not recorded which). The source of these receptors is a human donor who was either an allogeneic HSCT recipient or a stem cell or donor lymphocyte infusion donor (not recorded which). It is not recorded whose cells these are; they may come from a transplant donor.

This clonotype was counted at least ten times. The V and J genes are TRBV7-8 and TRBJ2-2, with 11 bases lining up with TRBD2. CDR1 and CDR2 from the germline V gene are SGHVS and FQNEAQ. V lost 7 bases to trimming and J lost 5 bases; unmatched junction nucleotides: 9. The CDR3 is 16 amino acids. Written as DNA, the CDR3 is TGTGCCAGCACCCTAATAGCGGGGGGGTTGACCGGGGAGCTGTTTTTT. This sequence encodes CASTLIAGGLTGELFF.

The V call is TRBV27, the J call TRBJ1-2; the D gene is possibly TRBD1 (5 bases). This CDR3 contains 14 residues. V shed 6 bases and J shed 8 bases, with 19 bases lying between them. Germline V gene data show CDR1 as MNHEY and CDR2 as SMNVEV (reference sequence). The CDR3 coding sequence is TGTGCCAGCAGGCTCCTGGGGCCCGGGGAAGGCTACACCTTC. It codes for CASRLLGPGEGYTF.

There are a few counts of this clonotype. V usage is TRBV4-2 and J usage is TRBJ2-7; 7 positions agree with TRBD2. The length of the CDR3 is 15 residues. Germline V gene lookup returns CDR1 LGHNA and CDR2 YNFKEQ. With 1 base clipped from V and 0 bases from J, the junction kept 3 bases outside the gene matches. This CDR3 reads CASSQVSSGSYEQYF. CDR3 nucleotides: TGTGCCAGCAGCCAAGTCTCTAGCGGCTCCTACGAGCAGTACTTC.

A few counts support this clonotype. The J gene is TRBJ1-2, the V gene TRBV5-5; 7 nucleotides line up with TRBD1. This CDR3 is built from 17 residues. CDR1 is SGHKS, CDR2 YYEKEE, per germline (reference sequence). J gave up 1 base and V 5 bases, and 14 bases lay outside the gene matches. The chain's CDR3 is CASSESPPGGVNYGYTF. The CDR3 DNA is TGTGCCAGCAGTGAATCCCCCCCAGGGGGTGTTAACTATGGCTACACCTTC.

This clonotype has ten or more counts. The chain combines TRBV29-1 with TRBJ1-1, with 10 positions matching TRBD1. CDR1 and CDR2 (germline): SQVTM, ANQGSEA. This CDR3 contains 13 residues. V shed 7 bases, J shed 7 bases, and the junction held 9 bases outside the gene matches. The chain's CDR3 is CSAGTGVGGEAFF. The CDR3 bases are TGCAGCGCTGGGACAGGGGTGGGAGGTGAAGCTTTCTTT.

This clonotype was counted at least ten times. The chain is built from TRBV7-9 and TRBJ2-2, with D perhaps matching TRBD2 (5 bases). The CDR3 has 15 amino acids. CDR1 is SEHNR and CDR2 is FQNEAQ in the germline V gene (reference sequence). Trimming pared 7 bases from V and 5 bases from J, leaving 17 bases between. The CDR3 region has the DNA TGTGCCAGCATCCTCGCACGGACTGTAACCGGGGAGCTGTTTTTT. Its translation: CASILARTVTGELFF.

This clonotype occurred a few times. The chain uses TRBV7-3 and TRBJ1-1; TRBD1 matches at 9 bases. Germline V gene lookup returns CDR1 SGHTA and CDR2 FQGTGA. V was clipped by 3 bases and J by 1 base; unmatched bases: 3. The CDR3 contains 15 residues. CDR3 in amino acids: CASSLTGGRNTEAFF. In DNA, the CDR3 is TGTGCCAGCAGCTTGACAGGGGGACGGAACACTGAAGCTTTCTTT.

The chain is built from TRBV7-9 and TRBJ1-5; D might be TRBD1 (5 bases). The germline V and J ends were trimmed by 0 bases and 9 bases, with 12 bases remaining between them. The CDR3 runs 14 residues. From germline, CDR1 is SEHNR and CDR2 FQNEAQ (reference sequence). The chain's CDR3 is CASSLAGGTAPQHF. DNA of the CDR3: TGTGCCAGCAGCTTAGCCGGGGGTACCGCGCCCCAGCATTTT. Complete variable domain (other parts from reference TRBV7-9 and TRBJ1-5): DTGVSQNPRHKITKRGQNVTFRCDPISEHNRLYWYRQTLGQGPEFLTYFQNEAQLEKSRLLSDRFSAERPKGSFSTLEIQRTEQGDSAMYLCASSLAGGTAPQHFGDGTRLSIL.

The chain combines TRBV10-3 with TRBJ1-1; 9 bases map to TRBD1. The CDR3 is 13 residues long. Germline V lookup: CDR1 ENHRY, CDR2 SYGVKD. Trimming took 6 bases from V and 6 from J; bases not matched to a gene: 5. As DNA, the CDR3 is TGTGCCATCAGCGGACAGGGGAGAGCTGAAGCTTTCTTT. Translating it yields CAISGQGRAEAFF.

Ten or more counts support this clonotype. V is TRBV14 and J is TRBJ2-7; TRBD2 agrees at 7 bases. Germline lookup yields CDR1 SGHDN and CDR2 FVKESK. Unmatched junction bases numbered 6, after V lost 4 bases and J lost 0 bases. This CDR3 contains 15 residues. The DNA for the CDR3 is TGTGCCAGCAGCCCGAGCGGGACGATCTCCTACGAGCAGTACTTC. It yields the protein CASSPSGTISYEQYF. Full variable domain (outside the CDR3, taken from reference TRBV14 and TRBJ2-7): EAGVTQFPSHSVIEKGQTVTLRCDPISGHDNLYWYRRVMGKEIKFLLHFVKESKQDESGMPNNRFLAERTGGTYSTLKVQPAELEDSGVYFCASSPSGTISYEQYFGPGTRLTVT.

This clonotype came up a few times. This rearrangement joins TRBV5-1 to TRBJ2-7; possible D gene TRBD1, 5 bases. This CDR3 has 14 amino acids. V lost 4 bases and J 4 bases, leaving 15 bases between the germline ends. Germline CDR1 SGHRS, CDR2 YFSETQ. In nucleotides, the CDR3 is TGCGCCAGCAGCGCGGCCAGGGCCCTTTACGAGCAGTACTTC. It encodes CASSAARALYEQYF.

The chain's CDR3 is CASSSLDRAGQPQHF. The CDR3 nucleotides read TGTGCCAGCAGTTCCCTCGACAGGGCGGGTCAGCCCCAGCATTTT. This chain links TRBV6-5 with TRBJ1-5; 7 positions match TRBD1. Germline lookup yields CDR1 MNHEY and CDR2 SVGAGI. The CDR3 loop spans 15 amino acids. V shed 4 bases and J 6 bases; nucleotides not matched to a gene: 9.

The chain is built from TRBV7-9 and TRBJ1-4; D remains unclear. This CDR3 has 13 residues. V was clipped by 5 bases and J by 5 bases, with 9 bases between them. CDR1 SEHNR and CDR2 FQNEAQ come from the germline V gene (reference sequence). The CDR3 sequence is CASSPQVNEKLFF. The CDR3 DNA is TGTGCCAGCAGCCCTCAGGTGAATGAAAAACTGTTTTTT.

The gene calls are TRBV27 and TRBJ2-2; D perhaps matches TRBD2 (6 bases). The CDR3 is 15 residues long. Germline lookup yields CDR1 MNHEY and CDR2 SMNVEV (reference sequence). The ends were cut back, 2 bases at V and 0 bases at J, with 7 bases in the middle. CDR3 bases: TGTGCCAGCAGTTTACTAGCGACGAACACCGGGGAGCTGTTTTTT. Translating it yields CASSLLATNTGELFF.

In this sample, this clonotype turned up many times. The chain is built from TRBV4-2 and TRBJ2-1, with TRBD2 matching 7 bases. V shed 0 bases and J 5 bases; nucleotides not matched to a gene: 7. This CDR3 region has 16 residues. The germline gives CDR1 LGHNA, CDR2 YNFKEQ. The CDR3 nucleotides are TGTGCCAGCAGCCAAGATGGGGCGGGAGTCAACAATGAGCAGTTCTTC. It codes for CASSQDGAGVNNEQFF.

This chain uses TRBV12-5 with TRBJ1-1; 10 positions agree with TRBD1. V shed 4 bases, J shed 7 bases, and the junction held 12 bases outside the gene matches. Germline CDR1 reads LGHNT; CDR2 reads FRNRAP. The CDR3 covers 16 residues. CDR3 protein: CASGWQTGTGEGEAFF. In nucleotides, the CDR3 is TGTGCTAGTGGTTGGCAGACAGGGACAGGGGAGGGTGAAGCTTTCTTT.

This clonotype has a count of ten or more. The DNA for the CDR3 is TGTGCCAGCAGCCAAGATAATGGGATGACAGATACGCAGTATTTT. Translation gives CASSQDNGMTDTQYF. The genes are TRBV4-2 and TRBJ2-3, with D uncertain. Germline lookup yields CDR1 LGHNA and CDR2 YNFKEQ. The CDR3 runs to 15 residues. The germline V and J ends were trimmed by 0 bases and 3 bases, with 10 bases remaining between them.

CDR3 residues: CASRGHSLNKQYF. DNA of the CDR3: TGCGCCAGCAGGGGACACTCCCTGAACAAGCAGTACTTC. The chain combines TRBV5-1 with TRBJ2-7; a possible D gene is TRBD1 (6 bases). This CDR3 has 13 amino acids. The germline V gene encodes CDR1 SGHRS and CDR2 YFSETQ. The V end lost 5 bases, the J end lost 8 bases, and 17 bases lay between the germline ends.

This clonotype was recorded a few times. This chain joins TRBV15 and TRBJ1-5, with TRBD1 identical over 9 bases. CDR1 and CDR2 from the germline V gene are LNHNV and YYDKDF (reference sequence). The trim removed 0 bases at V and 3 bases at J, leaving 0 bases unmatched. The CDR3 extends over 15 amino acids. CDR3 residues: CATSREQGANQPQHF. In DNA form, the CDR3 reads TGTGCCACCAGCAGAGAACAGGGGGCCAATCAGCCCCAGCATTTT.